Included here is one TCR beta chain sequence, with context. Its antigen remains unidentified. These data are taken from a study of beta chain features in type 1 diabetes. Germline V lookup: CDR1 LNHDA, CDR2 SQIVND (reference sequence). This CDR3 region has 15 residues. The V gene lost 7 bases and the J gene lost 0 bases, with 10 bases spanning the gap. General study points: Among all four CD4+ subsets, Type 1 diabetes patients had TCRB CDR3s that were moderately but significantly shorter. Junctions at VDJ sites from type 1 diabetes patients had fewer insertions and more deletions.

Isolated RNA was reverse transcribed in full, so expressed TCRB transcripts were sequenced. Produced via immunoSEQ multiplex PCR; TCRdb's table is partial and in-frame only. The sample has about 240,000 clones, around a quarter seen once. Over 98% purity was reached by all sorted populations. The sample taken for sequencing was central memory CD4+ T cells from blood. The receptor comes from a man younger than 45 in good health. The chain couples TRBV19 to TRBJ2-6; no definite D call. The CDR3 region is CASIDWSSGANVLTF. DNA of the CDR3: TGTGCCAGTATAGACTGGTCCTCTGGGGCCAACGTCCTGACTTTC.